A single sample is the source of the 8 T cell receptor beta chains below, sequenced in a study of blood T cell repertoires in COVID-19. Sequenced by immunoSEQ multiplex PCR; TCRdb stores in-frame clones only, minus some. This sample yields around 64,000 clones, of which roughly 80% are seen a single time; 10% to 15% belongs to the top ten. Sequenced input: peripheral blood. The source is a human donor in a cohort sampled during active COVID-19.

The chain uses TRBV2 and TRBJ2-3; 8 bases line up with TRBD2. CDR3 length equals 13 residues. Germline CDR1 reads SNHLY; CDR2 reads FYNNEI. The V and J ends lost 8 bases and 3 bases, in that order; junction bases with no gene match: 4. The CDR3 sequence: CASRGGQTDTQYF. CDR3 nucleotides: TGTGCCAGCCGGGGGGGCCAGACAGATACGCAGTATTTT.

This rearrangement joins TRBV20-1 to TRBJ2-4, with 8 bases matching TRBD2. Looked up from germline, CDR1 is DFQATT and CDR2 is SNEGSKA (reference sequence). CDR3 length equals 15 residues. The V segment lost 3 bases and the J segment 6 bases; nucleotides outside the gene matches: 10. CDR3 protein: CSASLTGGRGNIQYF. The CDR3 coding sequence is TGCAGTGCTAGTCTGACGGGGGGGCGTGGAAACATTCAGTACTTC.

V and J are TRBV7-2 and TRBJ1-1; 9 nucleotides agree with TRBD1. The length of the CDR3 is 14 residues. Germline lookup yields CDR1 SGHTA and CDR2 FQGNSA. Trimming cost V 5 bases and J 6 bases; bases outside gene matches: 7. CDR3 loop: CASSPRTGEAEAFF. CDR3 DNA: TGTGCCAGCAGCCCCAGGACAGGGGAGGCTGAAGCTTTCTTT.

There are a few counts of this clone. The chain joins TRBV5-1 to TRBJ2-2, with 13 bases that match TRBD2. CDR1 is SGHRS, CDR2 YFSETQ, per germline. Trimming cost V 4 bases and J 1 base; bases outside gene matches: 7. This CDR3 is built from 18 residues. CDR3 sequence reads: CASSTGLAGVVNTGELFF. For the CDR3, the DNA is TGCGCCAGCAGCACCGGACTAGCGGGGGTAGTGAACACCGGGGAGCTGTTTTTT.

The chain has TRBV18 and TRBJ1-6, with D perhaps TRBD1 (5 bases). The germline CDR1 and CDR2 sequences are KGHSH and LQKENI. CDR3 length: 13 amino acids. The V end was cut by 3 bases, the J end by 7 bases, with 7 bases between. CDR3 amino acids: CASSPEGNSPLHF. DNA for the CDR3: TGTGCCAGCTCACCGGAGGGGAATTCACCCCTCCACTTT. The full variable domain, in which reference TRBV18 and TRBJ1-6 provide the parts outside the CDR3, is NAGVMQNPRHLVRRRGQEARLRCSPMKGHSHVYWYRQLPEEGLKFMVYLQKENIIDESGMPKERFSAEFPKEGPSILRIQQVVRGDSAAYFCASSPEGNSPLHFGNGTRLTVT.

The J gene is TRBJ2-1, the V gene TRBV25-1; 8 bases line up with TRBD2. Trimming removed 2 bases from V and 4 bases from J; junction bases left unmatched: 10. The length of the CDR3 is 17 residues. The germline V gene encodes CDR1 MGHDK and CDR2 SYGVNS. The CDR3, as DNA: TGTGCCAGCAGTGAAAGGGGAGCGGGGGTGGGATACAATGAGCAGTTCTTC. This gives the protein CASSERGAGVGYNEQFF.

This chain uses TRBV5-1 with TRBJ1-6; perhaps TRBD1 as D (5 bases). CDR1 and CDR2 from the germline V gene are SGHRS and YFSETQ. V gave up 4 bases and J gave up 5 bases, with 10 bases separating them. This CDR3 has 14 amino acids. CDR3 nucleotides: TGCGCCAGCAGCATTGGACACAATAATTCACCCCTCCACTTT. Its translation: CASSIGHNNSPLHF.

The chain recombines TRBV5-6 with TRBJ2-3, with TRBD1 matching 9 bases. Looked up from germline, CDR1 is SGHDT and CDR2 is YYEEEE. V lost 4 bases to trimming and J lost 6 bases; unmatched junction nucleotides: 9. This CDR3 is 15 amino acids long. DNA for the CDR3: TGTGCCAGCAGCACCGGGACAGGGAATACCGATACGCAGTATTTT. Translating gives CASSTGTGNTDTQYF.